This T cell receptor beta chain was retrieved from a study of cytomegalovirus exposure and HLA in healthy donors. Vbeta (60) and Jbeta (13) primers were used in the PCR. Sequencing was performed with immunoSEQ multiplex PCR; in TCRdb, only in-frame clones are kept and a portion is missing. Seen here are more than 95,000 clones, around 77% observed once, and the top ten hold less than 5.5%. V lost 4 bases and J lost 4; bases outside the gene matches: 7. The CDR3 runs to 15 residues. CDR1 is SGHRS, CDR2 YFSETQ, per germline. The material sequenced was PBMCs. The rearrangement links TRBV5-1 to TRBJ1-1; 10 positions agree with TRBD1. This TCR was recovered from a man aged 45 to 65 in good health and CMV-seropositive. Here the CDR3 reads CASSPGTGVGTEAFF. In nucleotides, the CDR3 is TGCGCCAGCAGCCCCGGGACAGGGGTTGGCACTGAAGCTTTCTTT.